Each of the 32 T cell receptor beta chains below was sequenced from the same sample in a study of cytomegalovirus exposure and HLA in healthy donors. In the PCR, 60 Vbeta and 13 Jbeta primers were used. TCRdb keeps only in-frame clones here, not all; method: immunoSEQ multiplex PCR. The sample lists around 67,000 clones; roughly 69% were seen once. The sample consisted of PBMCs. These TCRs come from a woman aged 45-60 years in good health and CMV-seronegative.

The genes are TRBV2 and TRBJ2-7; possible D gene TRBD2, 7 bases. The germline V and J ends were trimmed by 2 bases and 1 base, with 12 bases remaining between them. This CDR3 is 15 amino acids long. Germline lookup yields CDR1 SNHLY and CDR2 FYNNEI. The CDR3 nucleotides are TGTGCCAGCAGTGAACCCGGGGGGCGATCCTACGAGCAGTACTTC. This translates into CASSEPGGRSYEQYF.

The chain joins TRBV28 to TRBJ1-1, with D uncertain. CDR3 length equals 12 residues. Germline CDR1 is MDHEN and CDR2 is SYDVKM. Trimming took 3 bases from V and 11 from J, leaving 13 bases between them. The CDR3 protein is CASSLGEVVAFF. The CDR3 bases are TGTGCCAGCAGTTTGGGTGAGGTCGTGGCTTTCTTT.

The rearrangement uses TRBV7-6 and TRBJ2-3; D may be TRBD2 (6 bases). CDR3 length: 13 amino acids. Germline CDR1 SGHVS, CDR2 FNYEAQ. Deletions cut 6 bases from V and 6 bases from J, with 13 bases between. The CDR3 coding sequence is TGTGCCAGCAGTCGGAGGGAGGAGGATACGCAGTATTTT. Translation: CASSRREEDTQYF.

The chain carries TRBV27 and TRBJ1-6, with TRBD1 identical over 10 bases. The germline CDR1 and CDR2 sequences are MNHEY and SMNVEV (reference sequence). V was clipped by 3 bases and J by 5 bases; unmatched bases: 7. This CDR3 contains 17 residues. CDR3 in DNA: TGTGCCAGCAGTTTCCTGACAGGGGGCGAAAATAATTCACCCCTCCACTTT. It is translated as CASSFLTGGENNSPLHF.

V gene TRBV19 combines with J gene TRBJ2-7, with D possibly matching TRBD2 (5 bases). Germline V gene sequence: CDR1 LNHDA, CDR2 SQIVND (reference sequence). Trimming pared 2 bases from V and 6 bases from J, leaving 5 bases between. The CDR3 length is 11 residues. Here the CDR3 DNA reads TGTGCCAGTAGTATACGGGGCGAGCAGTACTTC. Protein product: CASSIRGEQYF.

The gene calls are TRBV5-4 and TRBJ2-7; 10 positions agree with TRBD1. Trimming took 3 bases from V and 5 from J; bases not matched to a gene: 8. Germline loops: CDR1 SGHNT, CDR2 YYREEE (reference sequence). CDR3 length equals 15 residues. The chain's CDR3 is CASSSTDRGGHEQYF. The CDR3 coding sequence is TGTGCCAGCAGCTCCACGGACAGGGGGGGGCACGAGCAGTACTTC.

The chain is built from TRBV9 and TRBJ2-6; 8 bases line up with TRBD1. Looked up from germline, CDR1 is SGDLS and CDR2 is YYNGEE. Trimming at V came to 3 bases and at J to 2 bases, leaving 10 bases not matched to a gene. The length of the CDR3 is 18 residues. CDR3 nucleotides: TGTGCCAGCAGCGACCGGGACAGGCTGTTAACTGGGGCCAACGTCCTGACTTTC. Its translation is CASSDRDRLLTGANVLTF.

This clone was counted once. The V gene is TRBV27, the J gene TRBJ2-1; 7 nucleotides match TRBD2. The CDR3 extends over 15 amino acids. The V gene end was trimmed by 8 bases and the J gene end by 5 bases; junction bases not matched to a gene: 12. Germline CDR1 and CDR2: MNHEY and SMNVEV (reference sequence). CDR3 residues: CASLGLAAGNNEQFF. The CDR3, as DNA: TGTGCCAGCCTGGGGCTAGCGGCGGGTAACAATGAGCAGTTCTTC.

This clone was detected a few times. In nucleotides, the CDR3 is TGTGCCAGCTCAATCAACAATGAGCAGTTCTTC. Encoded protein: CASSINNEQFF. The chain has TRBV18 and TRBJ2-1, with no clear D. This CDR3 is built from 11 residues. Trimming removed 5 bases from V and 5 bases from J, with 4 bases in between. Per germline, CDR1 KGHSH and CDR2 LQKENI.

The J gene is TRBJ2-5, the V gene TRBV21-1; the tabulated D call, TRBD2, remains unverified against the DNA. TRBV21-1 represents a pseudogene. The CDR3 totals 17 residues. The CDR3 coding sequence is TGTGCCAGCAGCACACCCAGCGAGCGGGAGATGGGGAAGACCCAGTACTTC. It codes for CASSTPSEREMGKTQYF.

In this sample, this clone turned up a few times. The DNA of the CDR3 is TGTGCCAGCAGCACCGTCGGGGGGCGGGAGCCCCAGCATTTT. This sequence encodes CASSTVGGREPQHF. V usage is TRBV6-5 and J usage is TRBJ1-5, with D perhaps TRBD1 (6 bases). The CDR3 contains 14 residues. From germline, CDR1 is MNHEY and CDR2 SVGAGI. Trimming removed 6 bases at V and 8 bases at J, with 17 bases between.

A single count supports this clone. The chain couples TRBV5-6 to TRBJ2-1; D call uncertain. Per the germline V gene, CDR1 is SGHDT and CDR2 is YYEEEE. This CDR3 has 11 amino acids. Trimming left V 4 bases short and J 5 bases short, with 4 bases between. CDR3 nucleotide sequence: TGTGCCAGCAGCCGTAACAATGAGCAGTTCTTC. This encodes CASSRNNEQFF.

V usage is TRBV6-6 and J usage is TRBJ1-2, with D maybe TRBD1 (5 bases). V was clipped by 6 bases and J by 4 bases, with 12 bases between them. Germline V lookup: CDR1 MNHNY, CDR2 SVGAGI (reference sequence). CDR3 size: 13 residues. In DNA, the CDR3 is TGTGCCAGCAGCCCAGGACACGTCTATGGCTACACCTTC. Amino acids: CASSPGHVYGYTF.

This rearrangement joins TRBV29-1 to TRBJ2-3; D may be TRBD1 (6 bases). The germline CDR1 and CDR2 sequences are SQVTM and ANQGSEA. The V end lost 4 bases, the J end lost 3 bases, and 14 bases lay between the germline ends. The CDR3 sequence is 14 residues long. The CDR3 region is CSVGTGLGTDTQYF. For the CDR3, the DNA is TGCAGCGTTGGCACAGGGCTGGGAACAGATACGCAGTATTTT.

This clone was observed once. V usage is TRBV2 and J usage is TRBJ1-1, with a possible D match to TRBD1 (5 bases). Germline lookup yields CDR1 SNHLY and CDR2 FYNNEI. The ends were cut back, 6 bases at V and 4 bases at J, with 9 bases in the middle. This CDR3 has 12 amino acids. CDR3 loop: CASSLDTTEAFF. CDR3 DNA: TGTGCCAGCAGCTTGGACACCACTGAAGCTTTCTTT.

The CDR3 region is CASSRRQATNEKLFF. The CDR3, as DNA: TGTGCCAGCAGCCGACGACAGGCAACTAATGAAAAACTGTTTTTT. The chain combines TRBV6-5 with TRBJ1-4; D possibly corresponds to TRBD1 (6 bases). V lost 6 bases and J 0 bases, leaving 11 bases between the germline ends. Germline-derived CDR1 and CDR2 are MNHEY and SVGAGI. The CDR3 loop spans 15 amino acids.

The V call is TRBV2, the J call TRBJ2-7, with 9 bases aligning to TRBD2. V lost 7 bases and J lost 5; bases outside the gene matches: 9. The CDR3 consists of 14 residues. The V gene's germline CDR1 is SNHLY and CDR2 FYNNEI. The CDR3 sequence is CASKGGGRGNEQYF. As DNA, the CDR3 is TGTGCCAGCAAGGGGGGCGGGAGGGGGAACGAGCAGTACTTC.

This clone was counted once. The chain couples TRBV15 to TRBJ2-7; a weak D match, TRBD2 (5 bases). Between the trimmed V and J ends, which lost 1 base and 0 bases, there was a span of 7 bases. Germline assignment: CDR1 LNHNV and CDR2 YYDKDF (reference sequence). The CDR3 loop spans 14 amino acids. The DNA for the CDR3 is TGTGCCACCAGCAGAGTTCGGGGCTCCTACGAGCAGTACTTC. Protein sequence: CATSRVRGSYEQYF.

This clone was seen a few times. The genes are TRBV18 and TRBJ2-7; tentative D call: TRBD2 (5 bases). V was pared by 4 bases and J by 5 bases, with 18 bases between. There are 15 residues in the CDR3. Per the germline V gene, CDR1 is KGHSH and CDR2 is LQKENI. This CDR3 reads CASSRGLAAFDEQYF. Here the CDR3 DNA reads TGTGCCAGCTCACGCGGCCTAGCCGCCTTCGACGAGCAGTACTTC.

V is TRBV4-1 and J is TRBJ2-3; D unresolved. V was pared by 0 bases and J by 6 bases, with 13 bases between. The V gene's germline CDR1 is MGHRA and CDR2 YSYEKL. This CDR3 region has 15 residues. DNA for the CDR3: TGCGCCAGCAGCCAAGATCGTAGTACTGCTGATACGCAGTATTTT. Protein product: CASSQDRSTADTQYF.

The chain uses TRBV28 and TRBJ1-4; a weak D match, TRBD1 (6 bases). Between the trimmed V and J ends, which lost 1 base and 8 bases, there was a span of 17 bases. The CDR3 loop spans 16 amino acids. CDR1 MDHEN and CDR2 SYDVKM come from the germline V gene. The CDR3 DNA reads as TGTGCCAGCAGTTTATCCACAGGGTCGGCAGGAGAAAAACTGTTTTTT. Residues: CASSLSTGSAGEKLFF.

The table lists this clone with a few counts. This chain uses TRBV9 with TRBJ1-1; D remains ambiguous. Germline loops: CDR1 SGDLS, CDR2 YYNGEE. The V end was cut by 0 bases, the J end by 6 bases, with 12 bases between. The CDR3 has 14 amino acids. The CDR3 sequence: CASSVGSRGSEAFF. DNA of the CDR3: TGTGCCAGCAGCGTAGGGTCGCGGGGTTCTGAAGCTTTCTTT.

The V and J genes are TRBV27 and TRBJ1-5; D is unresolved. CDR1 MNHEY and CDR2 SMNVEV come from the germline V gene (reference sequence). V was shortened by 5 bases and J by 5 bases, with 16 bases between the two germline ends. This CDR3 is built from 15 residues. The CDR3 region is CASSPGFAIDQPQHF. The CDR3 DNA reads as TGTGCCAGCAGTCCGGGTTTCGCAATCGATCAGCCCCAGCATTTT.

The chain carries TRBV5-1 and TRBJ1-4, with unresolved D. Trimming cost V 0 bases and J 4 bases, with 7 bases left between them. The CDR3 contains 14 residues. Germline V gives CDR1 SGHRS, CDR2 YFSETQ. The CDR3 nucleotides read TGCGCCAGCAGCTTGGAGCTTAGTAATGAAAAACTGTTTTTT. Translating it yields CASSLELSNEKLFF.

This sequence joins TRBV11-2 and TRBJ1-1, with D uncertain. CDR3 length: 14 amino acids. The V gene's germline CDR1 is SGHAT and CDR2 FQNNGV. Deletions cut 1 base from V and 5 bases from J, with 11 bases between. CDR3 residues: CASSLARGETEAFF. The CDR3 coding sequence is TGTGCCAGCAGCTTAGCACGGGGAGAAACTGAAGCTTTCTTT.

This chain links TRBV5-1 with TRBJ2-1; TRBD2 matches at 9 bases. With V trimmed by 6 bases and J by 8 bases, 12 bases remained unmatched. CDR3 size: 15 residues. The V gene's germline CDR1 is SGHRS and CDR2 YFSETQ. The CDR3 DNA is TGCGCCAGCACCCAGGGGGGGCTAGCGGGATATGAGCAGTTCTTC. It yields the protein CASTQGGLAGYEQFF.

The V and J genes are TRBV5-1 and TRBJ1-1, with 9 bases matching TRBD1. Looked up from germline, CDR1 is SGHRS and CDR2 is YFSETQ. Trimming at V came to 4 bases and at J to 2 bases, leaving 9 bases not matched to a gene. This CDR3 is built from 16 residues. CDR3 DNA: TGCGCCAGCAGCACCGGGACAGGGTTTGTCAACACTGAAGCTTTCTTT. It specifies CASSTGTGFVNTEAFF.

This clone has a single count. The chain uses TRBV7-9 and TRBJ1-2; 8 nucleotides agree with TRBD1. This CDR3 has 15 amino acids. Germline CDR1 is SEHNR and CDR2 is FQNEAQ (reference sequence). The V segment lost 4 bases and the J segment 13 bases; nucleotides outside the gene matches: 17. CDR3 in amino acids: CASSSLRTGILYTTF. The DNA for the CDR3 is TGTGCCAGCAGCTCACTCCGGACAGGGATTTTGTATACCACCTTC.

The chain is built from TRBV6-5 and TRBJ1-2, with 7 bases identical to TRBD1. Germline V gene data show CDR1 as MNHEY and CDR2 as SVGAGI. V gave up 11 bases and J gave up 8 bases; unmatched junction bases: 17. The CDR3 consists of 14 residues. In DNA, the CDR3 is TGTGCCTCCCGCTTCGCAGGGGGAGAGGGGGGCTACACCTTC. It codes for CASRFAGGEGGYTF.

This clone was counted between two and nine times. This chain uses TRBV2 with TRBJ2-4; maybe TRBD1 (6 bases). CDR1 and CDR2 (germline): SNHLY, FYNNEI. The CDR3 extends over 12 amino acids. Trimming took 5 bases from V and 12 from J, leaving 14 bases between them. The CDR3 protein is CASSPPGAGQYF. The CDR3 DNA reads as TGTGCCAGCAGTCCCCCAGGGGCCGGTCAGTACTTC.

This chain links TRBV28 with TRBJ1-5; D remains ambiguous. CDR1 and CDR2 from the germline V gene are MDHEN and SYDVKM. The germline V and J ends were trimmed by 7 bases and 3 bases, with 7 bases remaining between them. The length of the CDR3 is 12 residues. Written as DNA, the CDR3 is TGTGCCAGCACGGGATACAATCAGCCCCAGCATTTT. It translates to CASTGYNQPQHF.

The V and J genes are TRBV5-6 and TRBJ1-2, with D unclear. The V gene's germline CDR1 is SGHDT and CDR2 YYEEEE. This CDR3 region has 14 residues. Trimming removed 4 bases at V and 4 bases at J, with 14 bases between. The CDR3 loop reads CASSPLRAGYGYTF. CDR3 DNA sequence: TGTGCCAGCAGCCCGCTACGAGCCGGCTATGGCTACACCTTC.